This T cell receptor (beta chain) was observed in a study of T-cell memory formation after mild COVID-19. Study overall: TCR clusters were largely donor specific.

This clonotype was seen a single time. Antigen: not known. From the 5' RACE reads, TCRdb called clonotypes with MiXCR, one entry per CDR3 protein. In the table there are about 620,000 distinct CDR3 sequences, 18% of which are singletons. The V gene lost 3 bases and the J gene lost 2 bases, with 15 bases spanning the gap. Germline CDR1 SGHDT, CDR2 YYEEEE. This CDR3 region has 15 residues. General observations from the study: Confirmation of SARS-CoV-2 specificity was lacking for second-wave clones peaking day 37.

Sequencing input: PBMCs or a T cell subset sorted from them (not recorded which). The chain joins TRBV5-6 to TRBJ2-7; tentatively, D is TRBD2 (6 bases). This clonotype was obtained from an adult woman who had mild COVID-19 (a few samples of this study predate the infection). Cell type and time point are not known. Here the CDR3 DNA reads TGTGCCAGCAGCTCAACCCTAAGGGAGGCCTACGAGCAGTACTTC. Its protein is CASSSTLREAYEQYF.